There are many counts of the clone carrying this T cell receptor (beta chain). Time point noted: newly diagnosed GD, antithyroid drugs for less than 3 months. Scientists built the TCR library using RNA that was extracted from PBMCs. The sample is drawn from a study of regulatory T cells in long-lasting Graves disease. The germline V gene has CDR1 MNHNS and CDR2 SASEGT. This CDR3 is 16 amino acids long. V was shortened by 3 bases and J by 7 bases, with 21 bases between the two germline ends. Combining iRepertoire HTBI primers with Arm-PCR of CDR3 regions, the authors built TCR beta libraries. TCRdb used MiXCR to reprocess the multiplex PCR reads, holding one entry per CDR3 protein. The table includes under 250,000 distinct CDR3 sequences, around 19% detected once. These data also formed part of another study, on T cells in Graves' hyperthyroidism and ophthalmopathy.

V and J are TRBV6-1 and TRBJ1-1, with TRBD1 as a possible D gene (5 bases). Source: peripheral blood mononuclear cells (PBMCs), taken at new diagnosis, from a patient treated with antithyroid drugs. This sequence originates from a woman in her twenties or thirties with Graves disease. The CDR3 here is CASSDHTRQYPFEAFF. The CDR3 nucleotides are TGTGCCAGCAGTGATCACACTCGACAGTACCCCTTTGAAGCTTTCTTT.